A single sample gave rise to the 25 T cell receptor beta chains below, sequenced in a study of blood T cell repertoires in COVID-19. The assay was immunoSEQ multiplex PCR, and TCRdb's table has in-frame clones only and misses some. The sample yields 150,000 to 200,000 clones, about 82% seen once. The sample consisted of peripheral blood. The receptor source for this set is a woman aged 30 to 39 with acute or convalescent COVID-19.

The sample holds a few counts of this clone. The chain couples TRBV5-4 to TRBJ2-7; no clear D. The CDR3 has 11 amino acids. The V gene's germline CDR1 is SGHNT and CDR2 YYREEE (reference sequence). V was clipped by 1 base and J by 5 bases, with 4 bases between them. The CDR3 coding sequence is TGTGCCAGCAGCTTGAGCGACGAGCAGTACTTC. Residues: CASSLSDEQYF.

V gene TRBV19 combines with J gene TRBJ1-6; a possible D gene is TRBD1 (6 bases). The CDR3 has 14 amino acids. Trimming pared 3 bases from V and 7 bases from J, leaving 10 bases between. Germline V gene sequence: CDR1 LNHDA, CDR2 SQIVND (reference sequence). The CDR3 nucleotides are TGTGCCAGTAGTATCACCCAGGGGAATTCACCCCTCCACTTT. Protein: CASSITQGNSPLHF.

J is TRBJ2-1 and V is TRBV2; 7 bases align to TRBD2. Germline trimming cut 4 bases from V and 4 bases from J; bases unmatched to any gene: 4. The CDR3 length is 14 residues. The V gene's germline CDR1 is SNHLY and CDR2 FYNNEI. The CDR3 coding sequence is TGTGCCAGCAGTGCCCTAGCGGCATACAATGAGCAGTTCTTC. Amino acids: CASSALAAYNEQFF.

On this clone itself: Within the sample, other DNA sequences also encode this same CDR3. The rearrangement uses TRBV5-1 and TRBJ2-7; tentatively, D is TRBD1 (5 bases). The germline gives CDR1 SGHRS, CDR2 YFSETQ. This CDR3 is 13 amino acids long. V shed 0 bases and J shed 3 bases, with 7 bases lying between them. The CDR3 DNA follows: TGCGCCAGCAGCTTGGGACAGAACTACGAGCAGTACTTC. Amino acid sequence: CASSLGQNYEQYF. The full variable domain, with the rest looked up from reference TRBV5-1 and TRBJ2-7, is KAGVTQTPRYLIKTRGQQVTLSCSPISGHRSVSWYQQTPGQGLQFLFEYFSETQRNKGNFPGRFSGRQFSNSRSEMNVSTLELGDSALYLCASSLGQNYEQYFGPGTRLTVT.

This clone was found once. The genes are TRBV5-4 and TRBJ2-7, with 10 positions matching TRBD2. Germline V gene data show CDR1 as SGHNT and CDR2 as YYREEE (reference sequence). The CDR3 covers 17 residues. After removal of 4 bases from V and 5 bases from J, the junction contained 15 bases not matched to a gene. CDR3 region: CASSPRGLAGVNHEQYF. DNA of the CDR3: TGTGCCAGCAGCCCACGGGGTCTAGCGGGAGTTAACCACGAGCAGTACTTC. Full variable domain (outside the CDR3, taken from reference TRBV5-4 and TRBJ2-7): ETGVTQSPTHLIKTRGQQVTLRCSSQSGHNTVSWYQQALGQGPQFIFQYYREEENGRGNFPPRFSGLQFPNYSSELNVNALELDDSALYLCASSPRGLAGVNHEQYFGPGTRLTVT.

A word on this clone: This CDR3 is also generated by other DNA sequences in the sample. J is TRBJ2-7 and V is TRBV15, with 7 bases fitting TRBD1. Germline V gives CDR1 LNHNV, CDR2 YYDKDF (reference sequence). The CDR3 extends over 14 amino acids. With 0 bases clipped from V and 2 bases from J, the junction kept 1 base outside the gene matches. The CDR3 is CATSRDRGTYEQYF. The CDR3 DNA is TGTGCCACCAGCAGAGACAGGGGGACCTACGAGCAGTACTTC. The full variable domain, rest sourced from reference TRBV15 and TRBJ2-7, is DAMVIQNPRYQVTQFGKPVTLSCSQTLNHNVMYWYQQKSSQAPKLLFHYYDKDFNNEADTPDNFQSRRPNTSFCFLDIRSPGLGDTAMYLCATSRDRGTYEQYFGPGTRLTVT.

The chain has TRBV2 and TRBJ1-5; D might be TRBD1 (5 bases). Germline V gene sequence: CDR1 SNHLY, CDR2 FYNNEI. V was shortened by 1 base and J by 5 bases, with 12 bases between the two germline ends. The CDR3 is made up of 15 amino acids. The CDR3 region is CASSEEGRVHQPQHF. The CDR3 bases are TGTGCCAGCAGTGAAGAGGGCAGGGTCCATCAGCCCCAGCATTTT.

The chain links TRBV4-2 to TRBJ1-3; possibly TRBD1 for D (5 bases). The length of the CDR3 is 18 residues. The germline V gene has CDR1 LGHNA and CDR2 YNFKEQ. The ends were cut back, 0 bases at V and 0 bases at J, with 15 bases in the middle. DNA of the CDR3: TGTGCCAGCAGCCAAGAGGGCCCTGGGGCCAGCTCTGGAAACACCATATATTTT. It codes for CASSQEGPGASSGNTIYF.

The chain links TRBV27 to TRBJ2-3; a weak D match, TRBD2 (5 bases). The CDR3 has 14 amino acids. Trimming shortened V by 3 bases and J by 3 bases, and 10 bases separated the two germline ends. Germline values: CDR1 MNHEY, CDR2 SMNVEV (reference sequence). The CDR3 bases are TGTGCCAGCAGTTTCGGGCTAGCAACAGATACGCAGTATTTT. This codes for CASSFGLATDTQYF.

The chain employs TRBV27 and TRBJ2-7; D may be TRBD2 (6 bases). V was shortened by 6 bases and J by 4 bases, with 19 bases between the two germline ends. The CDR3 is 15 residues long. Germline V gene sequence: CDR1 MNHEY, CDR2 SMNVEV (reference sequence). Here the CDR3 reads CASRPPPGLSYEQYF. The CDR3 DNA is TGTGCCAGCAGACCACCCCCGGGACTTTCATACGAGCAGTACTTC.

The V and J genes are TRBV28 and TRBJ1-2; TRBD1 aligns across 10 bases. The length of the CDR3 is 16 residues. Germline trimming cut 1 base from V and 3 bases from J; bases unmatched to any gene: 5. Germline CDR1 reads MDHEN; CDR2 reads SYDVKM. The CDR3 loop reads CASSLSGTGVYYGYTF. CDR3 nucleotides: TGTGCCAGCAGTTTATCCGGGACAGGGGTTTACTATGGCTACACCTTC.

V gene TRBV19 combines with J gene TRBJ2-4, with 9 bases fitting TRBD1. The germline gives CDR1 LNHDA, CDR2 SQIVND (reference sequence). Trimming took 0 bases from V and 6 from J; bases not matched to a gene: 6. This CDR3 has 16 amino acids. CDR3 nucleotide sequence: TGTGCCAGTAGTATAGAGGGACAGGGTCGGGGAAACATTCAGTACTTC. Translation gives CASSIEGQGRGNIQYF.

A few counts support this clone. The chain joins TRBV7-6 to TRBJ2-7, with TRBD1 identical over 12 bases. V lost 2 bases, J lost 6 bases, and 14 bases stayed unmatched. The CDR3 sequence is 18 residues long. Germline V lookup: CDR1 SGHVS, CDR2 FNYEAQ. The CDR3 bases are TGTGCCAGCAGCTTAAGGCATTCGGGGACAGGGGGCGGCTCCGAGCAGTACTTC. Its protein product is CASSLRHSGTGGGSEQYF. The full variable domain, rest sourced from reference TRBV7-6 and TRBJ2-7, is GAGVSQSPRYKVTKRGQDVALRCDPISGHVSLYWYRQALGQGPEFLTYFNYEAQQDKSGLPNDRFSAERPEGSISTLTIQRTEQRDSAMYRCASSLRHSGTGGGSEQYFGPGTRLTVT.

The chain couples TRBV18 to TRBJ1-1; 8 bases match TRBD1. Germline CDR1 and CDR2: KGHSH and LQKENI. This CDR3 region has 14 residues. The V and J ends lost 3 bases and 4 bases, in that order; junction bases with no gene match: 4. The CDR3 reads CASSPITGGTEAFF. In DNA form, the CDR3 reads TGTGCCAGCTCACCTATTACAGGGGGCACTGAAGCTTTCTTT.

V usage is TRBV3-1 (or the pseudogene TRBV3-2) and J usage is TRBJ2-5, with D perhaps matching TRBD1 (5 bases). The CDR3 totals 14 residues. Trimming removed 8 bases from V and 5 bases from J, with 18 bases in between. The germline gives CDR1 LGHDT, CDR2 YNNKEL (reference sequence). In nucleotides, the CDR3 is TGTGCCAGCCGTACGGCGGCAGGGCGGGAGACCCAGTACTTC. Translated: CASRTAAGRETQYF.

V is TRBV30 and J is TRBJ2-3; D possibly corresponds to TRBD2 (6 bases). CDR3 length: 16 amino acids. CDR1 is GTSNPN and CDR2 is SVGIG in the germline V gene (reference sequence). With 3 bases removed from V and 0 bases from J, the gap between germline ends came to 16 bases. The CDR3 protein is CAWSALGGVSTDTQYF. The CDR3 DNA is TGTGCCTGGAGCGCCCTTGGCGGGGTGAGCACAGATACGCAGTATTTT. The whole variable domain, remainder taken from reference TRBV30 and TRBJ2-3, is SQTIHQWPATLVQPVGSPLSLECTVEGTSNPNLYWYRQAAGRGLQLLFYSVGIGQISSEVPQNLSASRPQDRQFILSSKKLLLSDSGFYLCAWSALGGVSTDTQYFGPGTRLTVL.

This chain connects TRBV19 to TRBJ2-5; 11 nucleotides match TRBD1. The germline CDR1 and CDR2 sequences are LNHDA and SQIVND (reference sequence). The CDR3 covers 15 residues. J was trimmed by 6 bases and V by 7 bases; bases with no gene match: 10. The CDR3 spells CASTLGQGARKTQYF. CDR3 sequence (DNA): TGTGCCAGTACCCTTGGACAGGGGGCAAGGAAGACCCAGTACTTC.

V is TRBV27 and J is TRBJ2-1, with 7 bases matching TRBD1. Looked up from germline, CDR1 is MNHEY and CDR2 is SMNVEV (reference sequence). The J segment lost 3 bases and the V segment lost 4 bases, leaving 6 bases of the junction unmatched. This CDR3 is built from 15 residues. The CDR3 sequence is CASSSYRGSYNEQFF. DNA for the CDR3: TGTGCCAGCAGTTCCTACAGGGGAAGCTACAATGAGCAGTTCTTC.

The gene calls are TRBV27 and TRBJ2-1; 7 positions agree with TRBD1. From germline, CDR1 is MNHEY and CDR2 SMNVEV (reference sequence). The CDR3 sequence is 21 residues long. With V trimmed by 5 bases and J by 3 bases, 25 bases remained unmatched. CDR3 protein: CASSLTRVRGRHLLSYNEQFF. For the CDR3, the DNA is TGTGCCAGCAGTCTAACCCGGGTGAGGGGGCGCCACCTCCTGAGCTACAATGAGCAGTTCTTC.

The chain links TRBV7-2 to TRBJ1-2, with 7 bases lining up with TRBD1. Germline V gene sequence: CDR1 SGHTA, CDR2 FQGNSA. After removal of 5 bases from V and 7 bases from J, the junction contained 10 bases not matched to a gene. CDR3 size: 14 residues. The CDR3 sequence: CASSPGTVQSGYTF. For the CDR3, the DNA is TGTGCCAGCAGCCCGGGGACAGTTCAGTCTGGCTACACCTTC.

The rearrangement links TRBV15 to TRBJ1-6; 9 bases agree with TRBD1. The CDR3 covers 13 residues. The V and J ends lost 5 bases and 7 bases, in that order; junction bases with no gene match: 0. Germline V gene lookup returns CDR1 LNHNV and CDR2 YYDKDF (reference sequence). The CDR3 coding sequence is TGTGCCACCAGCGGGACAGGGAATTCACCCCTCCACTTT. Translating it yields CATSGTGNSPLHF.

The rearrangement links TRBV9 to TRBJ1-6; tentative D call: TRBD1 (5 bases). The CDR3 covers 14 residues. CDR1 is SGDLS and CDR2 is YYNGEE in the germline V gene. The V end was cut by 0 bases, the J end by 8 bases, with 9 bases between. The CDR3 loop reads CASSVGQGDSPLHF. For the CDR3, the DNA is TGTGCCAGCAGCGTAGGGCAGGGTGATTCACCCCTCCACTTT.

The rearrangement links TRBV9 to TRBJ1-6, with TRBD1 matching 8 bases. CDR1 and CDR2 (germline): SGDLS, YYNGEE. The CDR3 length is 15 residues. The V gene end was trimmed by 4 bases and the J gene end by 6 bases; junction bases not matched to a gene: 6. CDR3 protein: CASSFRTGTNSPLHF. The CDR3 coding sequence is TGTGCCAGCAGCTTCCGGACAGGGACTAATTCACCCCTCCACTTT.

The genes are TRBV6-5 and TRBJ1-5; the match to TRBD1 covers 8 bases. This CDR3 comprises 14 residues. Germline V gene data show CDR1 as MNHEY and CDR2 as SVGAGI. The V gene end was trimmed by 4 bases and the J gene end by 6 bases; junction bases not matched to a gene: 5. CDR3 DNA sequence: TGTGCCAGCAGTTCTCGACAGGGGTTTCAGCCCCAGCATTTT. This gives the protein CASSSRQGFQPQHF.

The V and J genes are TRBV28 and TRBJ1-1; tentatively, D is TRBD1 (6 bases). From germline, CDR1 is MDHEN and CDR2 SYDVKM. With 4 bases removed from V and 1 base from J, the gap between germline ends came to 10 bases. The CDR3 has 14 residues. In DNA, the CDR3 is TGTGCCAGCAGTTCTGGACAGACGAACACTGAAGCTTTCTTT. This gives the protein CASSSGQTNTEAFF.